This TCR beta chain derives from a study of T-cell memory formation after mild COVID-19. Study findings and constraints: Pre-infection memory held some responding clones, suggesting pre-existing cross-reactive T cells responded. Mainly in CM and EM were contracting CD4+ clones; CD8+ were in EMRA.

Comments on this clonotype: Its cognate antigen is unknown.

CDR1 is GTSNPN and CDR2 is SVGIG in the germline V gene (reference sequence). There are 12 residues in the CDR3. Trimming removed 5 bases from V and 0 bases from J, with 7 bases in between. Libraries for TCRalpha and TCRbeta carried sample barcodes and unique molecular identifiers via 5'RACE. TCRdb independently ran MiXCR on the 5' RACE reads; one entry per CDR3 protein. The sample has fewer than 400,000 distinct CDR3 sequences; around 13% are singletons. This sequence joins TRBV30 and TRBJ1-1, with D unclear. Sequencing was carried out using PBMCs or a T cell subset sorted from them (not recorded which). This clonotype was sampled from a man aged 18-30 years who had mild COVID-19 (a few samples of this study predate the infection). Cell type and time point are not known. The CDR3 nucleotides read TGTGCCTGGGCAGGTCTGAACACTGAAGCTTTCTTT. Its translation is CAWAGLNTEAFF.